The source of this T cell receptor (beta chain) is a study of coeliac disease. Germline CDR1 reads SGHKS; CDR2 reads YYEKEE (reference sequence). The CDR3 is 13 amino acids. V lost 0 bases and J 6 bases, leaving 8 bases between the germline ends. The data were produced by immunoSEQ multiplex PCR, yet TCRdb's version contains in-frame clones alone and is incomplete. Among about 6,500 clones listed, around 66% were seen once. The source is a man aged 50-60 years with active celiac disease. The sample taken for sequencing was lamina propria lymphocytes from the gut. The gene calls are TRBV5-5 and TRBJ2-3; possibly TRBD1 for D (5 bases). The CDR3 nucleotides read TGTGCCAGCAGCTTGGCCTGGGGCGATACGCAGTATTTT. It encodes CASSLAWGDTQYF.